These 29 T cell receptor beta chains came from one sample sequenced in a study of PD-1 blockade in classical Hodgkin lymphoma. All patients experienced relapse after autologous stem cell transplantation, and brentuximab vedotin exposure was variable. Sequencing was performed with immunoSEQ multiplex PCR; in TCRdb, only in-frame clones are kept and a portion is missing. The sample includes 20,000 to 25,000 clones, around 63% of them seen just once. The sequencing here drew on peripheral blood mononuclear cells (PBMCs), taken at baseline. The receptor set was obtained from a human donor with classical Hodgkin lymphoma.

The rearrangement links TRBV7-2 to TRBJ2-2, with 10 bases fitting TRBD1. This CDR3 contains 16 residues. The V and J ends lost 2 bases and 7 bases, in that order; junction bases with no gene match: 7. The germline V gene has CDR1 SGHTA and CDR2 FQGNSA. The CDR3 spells CASSLWGQGTDGELFF. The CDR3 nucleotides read TGTGCCAGCAGCTTATGGGGACAGGGGACCGACGGGGAGCTGTTTTTT.

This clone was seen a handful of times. CDR3 bases: TGTGCCAGCAGCTTAAGGGGTTTTGATCAGCCCCAGCATTTT. This encodes CASSLRGFDQPQHF. V is TRBV7-6 and J is TRBJ1-5; perhaps TRBD1 as D (5 bases). The CDR3 covers 14 residues. Looked up from germline, CDR1 is SGHVS and CDR2 is FNYEAQ. V lost 2 bases and J 5 bases, leaving 10 bases between the germline ends.

The DNA for the CDR3 is TGTGCCAGCAGCCCCGGGCTAGACTACAATGAGCAGTTCTTC. It translates to CASSPGLDYNEQFF. The gene calls are TRBV14 and TRBJ2-1; D not certain. The germline V and J ends were trimmed by 4 bases and 3 bases, with 10 bases remaining between them. CDR3 length equals 14 residues. Germline CDR1 reads SGHDN; CDR2 reads FVKESK. The entire variable domain, with the rest obtained from reference TRBV14 and TRBJ2-1, is as follows: EAGVTQFPSHSVIEKGQTVTLRCDPISGHDNLYWYRRVMGKEIKFLLHFVKESKQDESGMPNNRFLAERTGGTYSTLKVQPAELEDSGVYFCASSPGLDYNEQFFGPGTRLTVL.

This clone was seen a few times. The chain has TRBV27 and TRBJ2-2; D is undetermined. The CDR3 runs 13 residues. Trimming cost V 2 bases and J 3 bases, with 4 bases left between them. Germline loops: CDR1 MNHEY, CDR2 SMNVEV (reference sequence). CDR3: CASSLIHTGELFF. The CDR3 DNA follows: TGTGCCAGCAGTTTAATACACACCGGGGAGCTGTTTTTT.

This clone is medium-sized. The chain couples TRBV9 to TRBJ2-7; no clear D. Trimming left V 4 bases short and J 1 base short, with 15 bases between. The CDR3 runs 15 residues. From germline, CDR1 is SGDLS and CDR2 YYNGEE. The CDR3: CASSTPPGSSYEQYF. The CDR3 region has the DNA TGTGCCAGCAGCACCCCGCCCGGTAGTTCCTACGAGCAGTACTTC.

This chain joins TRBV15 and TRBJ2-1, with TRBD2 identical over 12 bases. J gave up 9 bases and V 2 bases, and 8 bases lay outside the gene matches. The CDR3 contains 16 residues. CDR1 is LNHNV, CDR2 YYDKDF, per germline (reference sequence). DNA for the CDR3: TGTGCCACCAGCAGACTCCTAGCGGGGGGGGGTGGTGAGCAGTTCTTC. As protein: CATSRLLAGGGGEQFF.

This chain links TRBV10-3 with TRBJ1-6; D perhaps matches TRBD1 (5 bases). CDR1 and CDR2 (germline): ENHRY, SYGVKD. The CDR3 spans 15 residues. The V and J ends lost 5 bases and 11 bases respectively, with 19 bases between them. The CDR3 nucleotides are TGTGCCATCAGTCCCGCCGGGACGGCTATAACACCCCTCCACTTT. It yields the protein CAISPAGTAITPLHF.

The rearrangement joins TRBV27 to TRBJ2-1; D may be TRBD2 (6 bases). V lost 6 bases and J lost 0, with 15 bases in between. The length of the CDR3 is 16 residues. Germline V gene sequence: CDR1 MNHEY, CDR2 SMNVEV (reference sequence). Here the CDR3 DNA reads TGTGCCAGCAGATACGCCGGGAGAAGCTCCTACAATGAGCAGTTCTTC. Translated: CASRYAGRSSYNEQFF.

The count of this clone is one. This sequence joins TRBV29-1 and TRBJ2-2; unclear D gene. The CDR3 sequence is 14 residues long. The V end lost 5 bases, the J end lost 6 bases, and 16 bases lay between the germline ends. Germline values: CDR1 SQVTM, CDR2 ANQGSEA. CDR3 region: CSVTEVRSAGELFF. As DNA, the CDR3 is TGCAGCGTTACTGAGGTTAGGTCGGCCGGGGAGCTGTTTTTT.

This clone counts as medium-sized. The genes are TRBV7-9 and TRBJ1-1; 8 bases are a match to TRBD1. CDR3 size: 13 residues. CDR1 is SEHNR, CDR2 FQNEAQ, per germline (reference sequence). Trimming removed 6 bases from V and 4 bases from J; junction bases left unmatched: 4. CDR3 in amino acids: CASRGQGVTEAFF. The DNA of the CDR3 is TGTGCCAGCAGAGGACAGGGAGTCACTGAAGCTTTCTTT. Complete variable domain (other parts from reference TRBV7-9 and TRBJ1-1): DTGVSQNPRHKITKRGQNVTFRCDPISEHNRLYWYRQTLGQGPEFLTYFQNEAQLEKSRLLSDRFSAERPKGSFSTLEIQRTEQGDSAMYLCASRGQGVTEAFFGQGTRLTVV.

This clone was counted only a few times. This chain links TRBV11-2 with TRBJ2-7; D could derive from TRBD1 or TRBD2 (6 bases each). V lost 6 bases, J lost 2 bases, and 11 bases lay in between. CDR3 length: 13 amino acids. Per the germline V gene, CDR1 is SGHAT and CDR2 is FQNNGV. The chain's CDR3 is CASRGGGTYEQYF. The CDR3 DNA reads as TGTGCCAGCAGGGGGGGCGGGACCTACGAGCAGTACTTC.

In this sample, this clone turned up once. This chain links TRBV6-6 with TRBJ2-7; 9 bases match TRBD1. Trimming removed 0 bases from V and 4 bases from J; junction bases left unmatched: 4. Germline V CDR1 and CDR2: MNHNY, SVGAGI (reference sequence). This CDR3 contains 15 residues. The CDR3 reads CASSYSGTGTYEQYF. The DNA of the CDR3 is TGTGCCAGCAGTTACTCAGGGACAGGGACATACGAGCAGTACTTC.

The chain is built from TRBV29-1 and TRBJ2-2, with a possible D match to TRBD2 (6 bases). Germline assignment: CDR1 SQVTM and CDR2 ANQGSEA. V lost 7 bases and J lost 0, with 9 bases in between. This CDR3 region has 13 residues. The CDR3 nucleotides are TGCAGCGCAACGGGAGCGAACACCGGGGAGCTGTTTTTT. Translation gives CSATGANTGELFF.

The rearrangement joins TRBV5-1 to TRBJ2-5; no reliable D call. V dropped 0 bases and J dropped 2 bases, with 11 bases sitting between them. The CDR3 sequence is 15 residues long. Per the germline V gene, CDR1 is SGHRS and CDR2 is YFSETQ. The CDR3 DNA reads TGCGCCAGCAGCTTGGTGGGGTCATCTCAAGAGACCCAGTACTTC. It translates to CASSLVGSSQETQYF.

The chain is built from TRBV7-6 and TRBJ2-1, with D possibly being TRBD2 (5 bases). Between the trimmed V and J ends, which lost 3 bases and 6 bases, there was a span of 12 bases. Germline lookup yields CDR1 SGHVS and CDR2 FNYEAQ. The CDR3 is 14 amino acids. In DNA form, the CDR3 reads TGTGCCAGCAGCTTGTCCCTAGCTTTCAATGAGCAGTTCTTC. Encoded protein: CASSLSLAFNEQFF.

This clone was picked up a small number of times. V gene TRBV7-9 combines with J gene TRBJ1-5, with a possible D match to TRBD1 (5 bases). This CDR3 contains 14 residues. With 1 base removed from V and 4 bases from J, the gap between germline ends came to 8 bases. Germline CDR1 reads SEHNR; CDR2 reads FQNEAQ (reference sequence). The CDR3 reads CASSLGGHNQPQHF. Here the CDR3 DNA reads TGTGCCAGCAGCTTAGGCGGACATAATCAGCCCCAGCATTTT.

CDR3 DNA sequence: TGTGCCAGCAGCCCCTCGGGGGGTCGAGAGACCCAGTACTTC. Translation: CASSPSGGRETQYF. V usage is TRBV9 and J usage is TRBJ2-5, with TRBD2 matching over 7 bases. The CDR3 is 14 residues long. CDR1 is SGDLS, CDR2 YYNGEE, per germline. Germline trimming cut 4 bases from V and 4 bases from J; bases unmatched to any gene: 7.

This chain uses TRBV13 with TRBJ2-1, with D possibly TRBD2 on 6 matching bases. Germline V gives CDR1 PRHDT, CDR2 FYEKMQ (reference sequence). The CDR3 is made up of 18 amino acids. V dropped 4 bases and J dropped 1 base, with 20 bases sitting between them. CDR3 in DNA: TGTGCCAGCAGCTCCTCGCGGGATCAGGGCCATTCCTACAATGAGCAGTTCTTC. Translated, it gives CASSSSRDQGHSYNEQFF.

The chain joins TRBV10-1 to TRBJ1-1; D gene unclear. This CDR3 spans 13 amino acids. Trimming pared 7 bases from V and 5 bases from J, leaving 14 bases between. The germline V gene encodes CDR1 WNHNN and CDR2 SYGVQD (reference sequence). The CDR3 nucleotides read TGCGCCAGCATAACGAGGAGGGAAACTGAAGCTTTCTTT. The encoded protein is CASITRRETEAFF.

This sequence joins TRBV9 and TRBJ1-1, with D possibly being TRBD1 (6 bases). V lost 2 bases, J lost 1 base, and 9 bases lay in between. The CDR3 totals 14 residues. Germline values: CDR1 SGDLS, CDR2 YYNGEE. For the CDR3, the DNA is TGTGCCAGCAGCGTGGGGACAACGAACACTGAAGCTTTCTTT. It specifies CASSVGTTNTEAFF.

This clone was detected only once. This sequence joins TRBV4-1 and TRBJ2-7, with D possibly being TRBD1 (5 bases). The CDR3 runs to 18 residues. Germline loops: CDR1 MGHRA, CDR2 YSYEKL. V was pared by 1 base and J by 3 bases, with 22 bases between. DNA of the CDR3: TGCGCCAGCAGCCAAGTTGGTTCCCGGCAGGGAATAAGCTACGAGCAGTACTTC. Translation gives CASSQVGSRQGISYEQYF.

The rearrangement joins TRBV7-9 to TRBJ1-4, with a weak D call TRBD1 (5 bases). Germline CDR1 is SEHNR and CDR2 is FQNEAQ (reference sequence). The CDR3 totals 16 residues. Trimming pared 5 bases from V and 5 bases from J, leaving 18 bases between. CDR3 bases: TGTGCCAGCAGCCGACCCCCGGGACCTCCAAATGAAAAACTGTTTTTT. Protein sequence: CASSRPPGPPNEKLFF.

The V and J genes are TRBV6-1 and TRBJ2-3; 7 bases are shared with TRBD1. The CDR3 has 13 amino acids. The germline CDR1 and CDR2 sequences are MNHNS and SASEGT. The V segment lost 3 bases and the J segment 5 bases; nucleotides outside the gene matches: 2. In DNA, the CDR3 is TGTGCCAGCAGTGAGACAGGGAAAGATACGCAGTATTTT. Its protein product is CASSETGKDTQYF.

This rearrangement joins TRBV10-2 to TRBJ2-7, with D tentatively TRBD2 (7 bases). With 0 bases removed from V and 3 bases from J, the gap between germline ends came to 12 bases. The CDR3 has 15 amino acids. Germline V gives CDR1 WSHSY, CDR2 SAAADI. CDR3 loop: CASSESGGARYEQYF. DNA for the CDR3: TGCGCCAGCAGTGAGTCAGGGGGGGCACGCTACGAGCAGTACTTC.

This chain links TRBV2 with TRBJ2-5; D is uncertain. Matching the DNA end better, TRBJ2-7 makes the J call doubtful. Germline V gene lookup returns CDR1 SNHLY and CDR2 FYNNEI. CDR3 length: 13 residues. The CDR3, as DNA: TGTGCCAGCACCCCGGTCACTACCTACGAGCAGTACTTC. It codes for CASTPVTTYEQYF.

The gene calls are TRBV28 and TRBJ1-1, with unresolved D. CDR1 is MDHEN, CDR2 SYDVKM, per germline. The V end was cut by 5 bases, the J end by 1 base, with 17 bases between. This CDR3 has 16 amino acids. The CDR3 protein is CASSLTISPPNTEAFF. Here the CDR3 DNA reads TGTGCCAGCAGTCTCACTATATCGCCCCCGAACACTGAAGCTTTCTTT.

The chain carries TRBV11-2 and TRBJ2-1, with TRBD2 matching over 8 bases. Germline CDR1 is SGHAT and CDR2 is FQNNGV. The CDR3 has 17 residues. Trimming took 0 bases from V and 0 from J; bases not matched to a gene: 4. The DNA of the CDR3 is TGTGCCAGCAGCTTAGACGGGACTAGATACTCCTACAATGAGCAGTTCTTC. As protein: CASSLDGTRYSYNEQFF.

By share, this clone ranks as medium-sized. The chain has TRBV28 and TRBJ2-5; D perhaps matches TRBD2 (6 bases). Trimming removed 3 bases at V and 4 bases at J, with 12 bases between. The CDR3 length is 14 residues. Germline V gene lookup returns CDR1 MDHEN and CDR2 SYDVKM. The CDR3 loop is CASSFGEVGETQYF. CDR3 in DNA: TGTGCCAGCAGTTTTGGGGAGGTCGGAGAGACCCAGTACTTC.

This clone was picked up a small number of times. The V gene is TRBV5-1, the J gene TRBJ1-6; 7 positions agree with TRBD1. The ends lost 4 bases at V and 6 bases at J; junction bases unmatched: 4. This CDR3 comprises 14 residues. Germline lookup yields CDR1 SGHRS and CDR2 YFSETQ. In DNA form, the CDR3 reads TGCGCCAGCAGCCCGGGACAGCCTAATTCACCCCTCCACTTT. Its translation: CASSPGQPNSPLHF.